The clone carrying this TCR beta chain was found a few times. Its antigen is unknown. Semi-nested PCR with Nested Universal Primer A followed constant-region reverse priming of full-length variable regions. Via MiXCR, TCRdb re-called the 5' RACE reads, giving one row per CDR3 protein. The data contain some 57,000 distinct CDR3 sequences, 15% to 20% of them seen just once; the ten biggest clones take up around 2%. Study outcomes and limitations: The TCR gene usage of tumor memory CD4+ T cells clustered together with blood and lymph node memory CD4+ cells and with lymph node naive CD4+ cells.

There are 15 residues in the CDR3. V shed 5 bases, J shed 2 bases, and the junction held 8 bases outside the gene matches. Germline loops: CDR1 SEHNR, CDR2 FQNEAQ (reference sequence). The rearrangement joins TRBV7-9 to TRBJ1-1; 7 positions agree with TRBD1. The TCR originated in a female donor with breast cancer. Sequenced sample: naive CD4+ T cells sorted from blood. Indicated subset: naive CD4+ T cells, CD4+CD45RA+CD25-. The CDR3, as DNA: TGTGCCAGCAGCCCGCCGGGACAGCTTAACACTGAAGCTTTCTTT. It is translated as CASSPPGQLNTEAFF.